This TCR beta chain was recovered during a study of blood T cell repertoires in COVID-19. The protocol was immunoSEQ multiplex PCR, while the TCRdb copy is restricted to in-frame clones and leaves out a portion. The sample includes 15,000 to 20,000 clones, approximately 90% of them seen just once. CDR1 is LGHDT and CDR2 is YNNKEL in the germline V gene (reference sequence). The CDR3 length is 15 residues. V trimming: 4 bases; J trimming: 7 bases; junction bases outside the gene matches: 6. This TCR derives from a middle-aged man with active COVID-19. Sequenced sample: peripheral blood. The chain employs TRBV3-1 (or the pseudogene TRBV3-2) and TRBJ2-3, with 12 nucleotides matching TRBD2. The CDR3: CASSPPTSGRNTQYF. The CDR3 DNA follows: TGTGCCAGCAGCCCTCCGACTAGCGGGAGAAATACGCAGTATTTT.